The 16 T cell receptor beta chains in this list originate from one sample, sequenced in a study of technical replicates of blood from several donors. Libraries were prepared by immunoSEQ multiplex PCR; TCRdb keeps only in-frame clonotypes and omits some of them. Here the sample spans approximately 73,000 clones, roughly 90% being singletons. Input material: T cells isolated from PBMCs. These receptors were obtained from a human donor in good health.

This clone came up once. The chain is built from TRBV5-6 and TRBJ2-5, with a possible D match to TRBD2 (5 bases). The V end lost 2 bases, the J end lost 3 bases, and 11 bases lay between the germline ends. This CDR3 region has 14 residues. CDR1 and CDR2 (germline): SGHDT, YYEEEE. The CDR3 protein is CASSFPGIEETQYF. CDR3 nucleotides: TGTGCCAGCAGCTTCCCGGGGATAGAAGAGACCCAGTACTTC.

The V call is TRBV5-1, the J call TRBJ2-2; D is ambiguous. Germline values: CDR1 SGHRS, CDR2 YFSETQ. Trimming took 1 base from V and 1 from J, leaving 8 bases between them. The CDR3 has 15 residues. The CDR3 DNA sequence: TGCGCCAGCAGCTTGACGCTAAAGAACACCGGGGAGCTGTTTTTT. Its translation is CASSLTLKNTGELFF.

The rearrangement joins TRBV19 to TRBJ2-1; TRBD1 aligns across 10 bases. Trimming at V came to 3 bases and at J to 8 bases, leaving 7 bases not matched to a gene. From germline, CDR1 is LNHDA and CDR2 SQIVND (reference sequence). The CDR3 runs to 15 residues. The CDR3 bases are TGTGCCAGTAGTATTACCGAGACAGGGGGCTATGAGCAGTTCTTC. Translation: CASSITETGGYEQFF.

The chain recombines TRBV10-3 with TRBJ2-5, with 14 bases identical to TRBD2. Germline loops: CDR1 ENHRY, CDR2 SYGVKD. The CDR3 totals 16 residues. The junction had 4 bases not matched to a gene; V was cut back by 3 bases and J by 4 bases. The CDR3 spells CAISETGLAGGETQYF. The CDR3 nucleotides read TGTGCCATCAGTGAAACCGGACTAGCGGGAGGAGAGACCCAGTACTTC.

The chain links TRBV6-5 to TRBJ2-7; 7 bases are a match to TRBD1. The CDR3 spans 13 residues. The J segment lost 7 bases and the V segment lost 0 bases, leaving 3 bases of the junction unmatched. In germline, CDR1 is MNHEY, CDR2 SVGAGI. The CDR3 DNA follows: TGTGCCAGCAGTTACTCGACAGGGAAAGAGCAGTACTTC. Translated, it gives CASSYSTGKEQYF.

The CDR3 region has the DNA TGTGCCAGCAGCCGAGCACTAGCGGGAAGCTACAATGAGCAGTTCTTC. This gives the protein CASSRALAGSYNEQFF. The V call is TRBV14, the J call TRBJ2-1, with 10 bases lining up with TRBD2. The CDR3 length is 16 residues. V shed 4 bases and J 3 bases; nucleotides not matched to a gene: 6. CDR1 and CDR2 (germline): SGHDN, FVKESK. Full variable domain (missing parts from reference TRBV14 and TRBJ2-1): EAGVTQFPSHSVIEKGQTVTLRCDPISGHDNLYWYRRVMGKEIKFLLHFVKESKQDESGMPNNRFLAERTGGTYSTLKVQPAELEDSGVYFCASSRALAGSYNEQFFGPGTRLTVL.

V is TRBV4-2 and J is TRBJ2-1, with no clear D. The V end was cut by 2 bases, the J end by 4 bases, with 9 bases between. This CDR3 has 14 amino acids. Germline CDR1 reads LGHNA; CDR2 reads YNFKEQ. Here the CDR3 reads CASSQQENYNEQFF. The CDR3 nucleotides are TGTGCCAGCAGCCAACAAGAGAATTACAATGAGCAGTTCTTC.

The genes are TRBV28 and TRBJ2-5, with 8 nucleotides matching TRBD1. With 6 bases clipped from V and 5 bases from J, the junction kept 14 bases outside the gene matches. CDR1 is MDHEN, CDR2 SYDVKM, per germline. CDR3 length equals 16 residues. CDR3 nucleotides: TGTGCCAGCAGCTCCTCGGACAGGGAGGTAGTTGAGACCCAGTACTTC. It translates to CASSSSDREVVETQYF.

The gene calls are TRBV7-9 and TRBJ2-3, with 9 nucleotides matching TRBD2. The V gene end was trimmed by 10 bases and the J gene end by 6 bases; junction bases not matched to a gene: 8. Germline loops: CDR1 SEHNR, CDR2 FQNEAQ (reference sequence). This CDR3 is built from 13 residues. This CDR3 is CATLAGSSDTQYF. In DNA form, the CDR3 reads TGTGCCACCCTAGCGGGATCCTCCGATACGCAGTATTTT.

The CDR3 coding sequence is TGTGCCAGCAGCTTAGATCGGGGCAGGGGGCCGTACTTC. Translated: CASSLDRGRGPYF. V gene TRBV11-3 combines with J gene TRBJ2-7; TRBD1 matches 8 bases. The V gene end was trimmed by 0 bases and the J gene end by 12 bases; junction bases not matched to a gene: 7. The CDR3 sequence is 13 residues long. Germline loops: CDR1 SGHNT, CDR2 YENEEA.

V gene TRBV5-1 combines with J gene TRBJ2-7, with 7 bases that match TRBD2. CDR1 and CDR2 from the germline V gene are SGHRS and YFSETQ. CDR3 length equals 14 residues. J lost 2 bases, V lost 2 bases, and 4 bases had no gene match. The CDR3 DNA is TGCGCCAGCAGCTTAAGCGGGACCACCTACGAGCAGTACTTC. This codes for CASSLSGTTYEQYF.

V is TRBV7-9 and J is TRBJ2-1; 15 bases align to TRBD2. This CDR3 comprises 19 residues. J gave up 2 bases and V 4 bases, and 9 bases lay outside the gene matches. Germline CDR1 and CDR2: SEHNR and FQNEAQ (reference sequence). CDR3 region: CASSSPPGLAGGTYNEQFF. For the CDR3, the DNA is TGTGCCAGCAGCTCCCCCCCGGGACTAGCGGGGGGTACCTACAATGAGCAGTTCTTC. Supplemented by reference TRBV7-9 and TRBJ2-1, the full variable domain reads DTGVSQNPRHKITKRGQNVTFRCDPISEHNRLYWYRQTLGQGPEFLTYFQNEAQLEKSRLLSDRFSAERPKGSFSTLEIQRTEQGDSAMYLCASSSPPGLAGGTYNEQFFGPGTRLTVL.

J is TRBJ2-1 and V is TRBV30; D may be TRBD1 (6 bases). CDR1 is GTSNPN, CDR2 SVGIG, per germline (reference sequence). Trimming shortened V by 7 bases and J by 0 bases, and 10 bases separated the two germline ends. The CDR3 sequence is 13 residues long. The CDR3 sequence is CAFTGSSYNEQFF. CDR3 sequence (DNA): TGTGCCTTTACAGGGAGCTCCTACAATGAGCAGTTCTTC.

The J gene is TRBJ2-3, the V gene TRBV29-1, with unresolved D. CDR3 length: 13 amino acids. Per the germline V gene, CDR1 is SQVTM and CDR2 is ANQGSEA. The V gene lost 3 bases and the J gene lost 5 bases, with 12 bases spanning the gap. The CDR3 loop reads CSVEGSIIDTQYF. In DNA form, the CDR3 reads TGCAGCGTTGAGGGTAGCATTATAGATACGCAGTATTTT.

V and J are TRBV28 and TRBJ1-4; D remains unclear. CDR3 length: 16 amino acids. The V end was cut by 4 bases, the J end by 3 bases, with 15 bases between. Germline loops: CDR1 MDHEN, CDR2 SYDVKM. CDR3 nucleotide sequence: TGTGCCAGCAGTTCAATGACGGGAGAGGCTAATGAAAAACTGTTTTTT. Amino acids: CASSSMTGEANEKLFF.

The V gene is TRBV7-9, the J gene TRBJ2-7; no reliable D call. CDR3 length: 15 residues. Between the trimmed V and J ends, which lost 1 base and 7 bases, there was a span of 17 bases. Germline CDR1 reads SEHNR; CDR2 reads FQNEAQ (reference sequence). The CDR3 DNA sequence: TGTGCCAGCAGCTTAGTCGCTCACCCGGGTGATGAGCAGTACTTC. Protein sequence: CASSLVAHPGDEQYF.